Reported below is one T cell receptor (beta chain). This likely traces to a read error, being one base from a far larger clone. The sample has other DNA sequences that encode this CDR3 too. Healthy HIV-negative adults without recent acute infections or vaccinations served as donors. An even split of each subset's genomic DNA across several immunoSEQ plates was performed. In the authors' methods: Junction-only immunoSEQ sequences carried no quality scores, so filtering differed. The assay was immunoSEQ multiplex PCR, and TCRdb's table has in-frame clones only and misses some. The V and J calls and the clone size are those of that table, but D and trimming were determined from the DNA. The repertoire includes 450,000 to 500,000 clones, 76% of them detected once, and 10% to 15% sits in the top ten. These data are taken from a study of shared clonotypes between healthy human individuals. Germline values: CDR1 MDHEN, CDR2 SYDVKM. V lost 2 bases and J lost 4, with 11 bases in between. CDR3 length equals 14 residues.

The sequenced material came from PBMCs. V gene TRBV28 combines with J gene TRBJ1-2, with a weak D call TRBD1 (5 bases). This clonotype was sampled from a woman aged 40 to 50 in good health. Some clones in this sample may be carry-over from other donors' samples. The DNA for the CDR3 is TGTGCCAGCAGTTTAACATCGGGGCTCTATGGCTACACCTTC. Its protein product is CASSLTSGLYGYTF.